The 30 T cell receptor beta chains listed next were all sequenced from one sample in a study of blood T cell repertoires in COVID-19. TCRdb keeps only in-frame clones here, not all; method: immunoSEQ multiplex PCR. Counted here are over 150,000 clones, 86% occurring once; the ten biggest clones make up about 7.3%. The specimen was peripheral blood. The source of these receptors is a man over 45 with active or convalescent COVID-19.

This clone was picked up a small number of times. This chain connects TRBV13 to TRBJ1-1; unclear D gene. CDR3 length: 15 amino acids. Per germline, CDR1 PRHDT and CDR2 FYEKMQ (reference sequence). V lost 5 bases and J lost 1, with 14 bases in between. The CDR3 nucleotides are TGTGCCAGCAGCCCCGGCGGGAGAGGGAACACTGAAGCTTTCTTT. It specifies CASSPGGRGNTEAFF.

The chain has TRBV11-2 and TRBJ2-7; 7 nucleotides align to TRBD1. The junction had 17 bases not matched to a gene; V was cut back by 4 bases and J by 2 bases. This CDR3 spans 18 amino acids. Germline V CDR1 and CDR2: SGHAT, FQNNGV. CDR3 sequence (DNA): TGTGCCAGCAGCTATATCCGGGACAGTCCACGCCACCCCTACGAGCAGTACTTC. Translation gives CASSYIRDSPRHPYEQYF.

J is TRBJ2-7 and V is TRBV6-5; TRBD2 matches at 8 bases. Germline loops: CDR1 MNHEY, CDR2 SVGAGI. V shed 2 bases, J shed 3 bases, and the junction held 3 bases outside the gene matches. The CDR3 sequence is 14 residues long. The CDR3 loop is CASSYGRGGYEQYF. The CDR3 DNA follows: TGTGCCAGCAGTTACGGTCGGGGGGGCTACGAGCAGTACTTC.

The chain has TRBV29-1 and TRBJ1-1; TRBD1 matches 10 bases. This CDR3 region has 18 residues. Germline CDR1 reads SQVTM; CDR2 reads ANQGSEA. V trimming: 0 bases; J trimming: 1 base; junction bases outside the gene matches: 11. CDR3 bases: TGCAGCGTTGAAGAAGGCGGGACAGGGGTCCTTAAGAACACTGAAGCTTTCTTT. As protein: CSVEEGGTGVLKNTEAFF.

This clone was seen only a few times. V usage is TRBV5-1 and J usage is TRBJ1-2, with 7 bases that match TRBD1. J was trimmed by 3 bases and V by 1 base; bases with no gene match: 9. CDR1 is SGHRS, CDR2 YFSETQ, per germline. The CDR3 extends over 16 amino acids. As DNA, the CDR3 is TGCGCCAGCAGCTTGTCTGGGACAGCGCCGGACTATGGCTACACCTTC. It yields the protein CASSLSGTAPDYGYTF.

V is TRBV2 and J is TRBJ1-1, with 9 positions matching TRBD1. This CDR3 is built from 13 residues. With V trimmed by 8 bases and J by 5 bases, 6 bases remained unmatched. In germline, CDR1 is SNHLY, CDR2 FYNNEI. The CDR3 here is CASRQGVRTEAFF. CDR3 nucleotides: TGTGCCAGCCGACAGGGGGTCCGGACTGAAGCTTTCTTT.

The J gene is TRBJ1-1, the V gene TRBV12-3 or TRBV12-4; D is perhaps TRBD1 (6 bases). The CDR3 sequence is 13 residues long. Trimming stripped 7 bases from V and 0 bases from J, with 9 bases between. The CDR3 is CASIGQLNTEAFF. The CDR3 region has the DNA TGTGCCAGCATAGGACAGCTGAACACTGAAGCTTTCTTT.

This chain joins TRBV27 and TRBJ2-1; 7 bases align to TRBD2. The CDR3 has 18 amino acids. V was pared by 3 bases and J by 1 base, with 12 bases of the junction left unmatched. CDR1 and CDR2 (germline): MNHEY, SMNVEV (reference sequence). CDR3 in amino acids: CASSFVVGGRSSYNEQFF. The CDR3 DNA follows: TGTGCCAGCAGTTTTGTCGTCGGCGGGAGAAGTTCCTACAATGAGCAGTTCTTC.

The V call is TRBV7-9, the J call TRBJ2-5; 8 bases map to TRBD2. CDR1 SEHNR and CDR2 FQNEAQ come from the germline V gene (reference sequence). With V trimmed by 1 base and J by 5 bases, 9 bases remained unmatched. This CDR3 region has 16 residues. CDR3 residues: CASSLGSGGPGETQYF. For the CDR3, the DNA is TGTGCCAGCAGCTTAGGATCGGGAGGGCCTGGGGAGACCCAGTACTTC. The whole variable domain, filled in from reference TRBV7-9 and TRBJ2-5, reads DTGVSQNPRHKITKRGQNVTFRCDPISEHNRLYWYRQTLGQGPEFLTYFQNEAQLEKSRLLSDRFSAERPKGSFSTLEIQRTEQGDSAMYLCASSLGSGGPGETQYFGPGTRLLVL.

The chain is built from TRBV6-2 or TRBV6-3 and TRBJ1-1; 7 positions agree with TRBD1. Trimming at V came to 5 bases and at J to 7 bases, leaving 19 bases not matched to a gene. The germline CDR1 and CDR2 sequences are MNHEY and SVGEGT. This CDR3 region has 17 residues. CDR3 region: CASSPTDRVGEKVEAFF. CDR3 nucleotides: TGTGCCAGCAGTCCCACCGACAGGGTGGGTGAGAAGGTTGAAGCTTTCTTT.

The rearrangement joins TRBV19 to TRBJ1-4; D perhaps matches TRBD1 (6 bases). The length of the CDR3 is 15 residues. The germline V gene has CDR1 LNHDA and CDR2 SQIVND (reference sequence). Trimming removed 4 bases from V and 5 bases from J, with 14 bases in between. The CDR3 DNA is TGTGCCAGTAGTAGACCGGGACAAGCGAATGAAAAACTGTTTTTT. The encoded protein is CASSRPGQANEKLFF.

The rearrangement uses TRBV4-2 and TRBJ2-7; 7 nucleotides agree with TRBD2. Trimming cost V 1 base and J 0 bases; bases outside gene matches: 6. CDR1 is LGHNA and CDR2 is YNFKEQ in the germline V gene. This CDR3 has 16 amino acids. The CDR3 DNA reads TGTGCCAGCAGCCAAGGGGGGAGGGGTGGCTCCTACGAGCAGTACTTC. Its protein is CASSQGGRGGSYEQYF.

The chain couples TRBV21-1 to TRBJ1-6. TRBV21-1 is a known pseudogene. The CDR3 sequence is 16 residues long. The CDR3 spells CASSKEEVAYNSPLHF. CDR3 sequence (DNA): TGTGCCAGCAGCAAAGAGGAGGTAGCCTATAATTCACCCCTCCACTTT.

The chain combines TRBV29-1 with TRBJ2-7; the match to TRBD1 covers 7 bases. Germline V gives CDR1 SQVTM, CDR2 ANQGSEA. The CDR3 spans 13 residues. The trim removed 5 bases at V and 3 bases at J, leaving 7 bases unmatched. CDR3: CSVTGTDNYEQYF. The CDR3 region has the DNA TGCAGCGTTACCGGGACAGACAACTACGAGCAGTACTTC.

The DNA for the CDR3 is TGTGCCTGGAGTGCGCCGTGGGGGGTCGCCTATGGCTACACCTTC. It is translated as CAWSAPWGVAYGYTF. This chain uses TRBV30 with TRBJ1-2; tentatively, D is TRBD1 (5 bases). The CDR3 totals 15 residues. V gave up 1 base and J gave up 4 bases, with 16 bases separating them. The V gene's germline CDR1 is GTSNPN and CDR2 SVGIG (reference sequence).

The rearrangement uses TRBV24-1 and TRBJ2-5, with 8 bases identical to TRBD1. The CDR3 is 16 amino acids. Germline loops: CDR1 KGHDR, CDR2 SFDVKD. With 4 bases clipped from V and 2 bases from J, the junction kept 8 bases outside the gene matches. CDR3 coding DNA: TGTGCCACCAGTGACCGGGGGACAGGCATTCAAGAGACCCAGTACTTC. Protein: CATSDRGTGIQETQYF.

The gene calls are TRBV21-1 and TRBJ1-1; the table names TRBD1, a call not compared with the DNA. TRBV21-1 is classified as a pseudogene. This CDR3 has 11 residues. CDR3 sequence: CASSRGDRGTF. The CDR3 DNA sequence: TGTGCCAGCAGCAGAGGGGACAGGGGAACTTTT.

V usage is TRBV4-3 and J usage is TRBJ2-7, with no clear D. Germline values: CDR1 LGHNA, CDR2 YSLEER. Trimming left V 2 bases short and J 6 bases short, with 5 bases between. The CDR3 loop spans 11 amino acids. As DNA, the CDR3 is TGCGCCAGCAGCCAATCCCTCGAGCAGTACTTC. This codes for CASSQSLEQYF.

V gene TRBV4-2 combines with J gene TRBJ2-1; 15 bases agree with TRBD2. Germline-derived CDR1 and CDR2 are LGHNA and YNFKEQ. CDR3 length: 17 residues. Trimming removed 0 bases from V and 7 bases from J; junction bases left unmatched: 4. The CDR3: CASSQDPGTSGGNEQFF. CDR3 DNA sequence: TGTGCCAGCAGCCAAGATCCCGGGACTAGCGGGGGGAATGAGCAGTTCTTC.

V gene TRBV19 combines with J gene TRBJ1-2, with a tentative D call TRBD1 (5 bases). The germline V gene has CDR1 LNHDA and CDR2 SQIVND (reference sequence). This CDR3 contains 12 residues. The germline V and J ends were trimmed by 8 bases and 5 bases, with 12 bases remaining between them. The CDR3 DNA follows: TGTGCCAGTTTGGCAGGGCCATATGGCTACACCTTC. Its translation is CASLAGPYGYTF.

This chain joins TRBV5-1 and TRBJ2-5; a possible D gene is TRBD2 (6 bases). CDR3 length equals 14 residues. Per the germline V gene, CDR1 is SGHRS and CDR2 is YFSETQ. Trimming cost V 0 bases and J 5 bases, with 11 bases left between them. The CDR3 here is CASSLGGLRETQYF. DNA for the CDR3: TGCGCCAGCAGCTTGGGGGGACTTCGGGAGACCCAGTACTTC.

For the CDR3, the DNA is TGTGCCAGCAGCCCCTCCGCGGCCAAAAACATTCAGTACTTC. Encoded protein: CASSPSAAKNIQYF. The rearrangement uses TRBV5-4 and TRBJ2-4; D gene ambiguous. Germline CDR1 is SGHNT and CDR2 is YYREEE (reference sequence). This CDR3 has 14 amino acids. Trimming shortened V by 4 bases and J by 1 base, and 9 bases separated the two germline ends.

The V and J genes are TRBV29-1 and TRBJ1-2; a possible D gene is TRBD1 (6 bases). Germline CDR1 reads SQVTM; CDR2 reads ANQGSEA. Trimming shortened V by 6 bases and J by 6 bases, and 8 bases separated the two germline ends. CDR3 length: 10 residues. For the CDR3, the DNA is TGCAGCGTCCGGGACAATGGCTACACCTTC. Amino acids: CSVRDNGYTF.

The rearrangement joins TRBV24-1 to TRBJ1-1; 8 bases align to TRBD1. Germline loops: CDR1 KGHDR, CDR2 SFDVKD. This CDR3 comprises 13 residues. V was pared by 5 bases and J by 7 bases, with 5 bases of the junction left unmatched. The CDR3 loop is CATSAGGAGEAFF. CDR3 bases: TGTGCCACCAGTGCAGGGGGCGCGGGTGAAGCTTTCTTT.

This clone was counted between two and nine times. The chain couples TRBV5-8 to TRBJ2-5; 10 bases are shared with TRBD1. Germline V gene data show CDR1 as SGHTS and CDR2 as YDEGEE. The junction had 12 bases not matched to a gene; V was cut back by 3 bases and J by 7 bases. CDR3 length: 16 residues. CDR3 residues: CASSWATGGGRGTQYF. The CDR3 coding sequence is TGTGCCAGCAGCTGGGCGACAGGGGGCGGACGGGGGACCCAGTACTTC. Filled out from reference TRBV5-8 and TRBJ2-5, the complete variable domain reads EAGVTQSPTHLIKTRGQQATLRCSPISGHTSVYWYQQALGLGLQFLLWYDEGEERNRGNFPPRFSGRQFPNYSSELNVNALELEDSALYLCASSWATGGGRGTQYFGPGTRLLVL.

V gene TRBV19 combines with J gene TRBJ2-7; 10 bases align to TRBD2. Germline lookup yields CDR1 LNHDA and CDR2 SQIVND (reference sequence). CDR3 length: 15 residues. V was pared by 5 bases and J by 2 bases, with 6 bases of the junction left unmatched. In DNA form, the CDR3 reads TGTGCCAGTAGTTTGGCTAGCGGGGGACCCTACGAGCAGTACTTC. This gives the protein CASSLASGGPYEQYF.

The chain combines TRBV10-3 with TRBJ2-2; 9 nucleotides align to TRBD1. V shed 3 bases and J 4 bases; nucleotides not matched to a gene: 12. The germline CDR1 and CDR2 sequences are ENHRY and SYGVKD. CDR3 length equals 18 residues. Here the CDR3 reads CAISDGTGPWLITGELFF. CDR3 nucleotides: TGTGCCATCAGTGATGGGACAGGGCCATGGCTAATCACCGGGGAGCTGTTTTTT.

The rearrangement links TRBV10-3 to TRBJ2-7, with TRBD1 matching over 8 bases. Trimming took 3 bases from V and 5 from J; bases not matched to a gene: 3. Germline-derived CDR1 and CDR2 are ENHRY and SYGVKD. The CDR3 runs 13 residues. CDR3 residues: CAISDRTGNEQYF. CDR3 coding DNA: TGTGCCATCAGTGATAGGACAGGGAACGAGCAGTACTTC.

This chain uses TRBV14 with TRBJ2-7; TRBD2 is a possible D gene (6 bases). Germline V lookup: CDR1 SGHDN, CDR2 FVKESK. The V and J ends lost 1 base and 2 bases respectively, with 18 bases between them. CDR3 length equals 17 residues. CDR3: CASSQGVSAGRTYEQYF. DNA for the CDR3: TGTGCCAGCAGCCAAGGGGTCAGCGCGGGACGAACCTACGAGCAGTACTTC.

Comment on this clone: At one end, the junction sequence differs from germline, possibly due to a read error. The CDR3 is CASGGVGRGGVSQLF. The CDR3 bases are TGTGCCAGCGGAGGTGTAGGGCGGGGGGGAGTGTCGCAACTCTTC. The chain joins TRBV2 to TRBJ2-1; TRBD2 matches at 9 bases. Germline V CDR1 and CDR2: SNHLY, FYNNEI. The CDR3 extends over 15 amino acids.